In its sample, the clone carrying this T cell receptor beta chain was seen many times. The entry originates in a study of human T cells and chemical hapten exposure. Sample time point: patch test 2, 6 weeks after DPC sensitization. The treatment denotes: therapeutic diphenylcyclopropenone sensitization with weekly scalp DPC. TCRdb ran MiXCR on the RACE reads and lists one entry per CDR3 protein. The table lists some 100,000 distinct CDR3 sequences, approximately 8.8% of them singletons. V was pared by 4 bases and J by 2 bases, with 3 bases of the junction left unmatched. CDR1 and CDR2 from the germline V gene are SEHNR and FQNEAQ (reference sequence). The CDR3 consists of 14 residues.

The sequencing here drew on whole blood, taken in connection with sensitization to the hapten diphenylcyclopropenone (DPC). This clonotype was obtained from a woman aged 40 to 55 with alopecia areata. Some clones in this sample may be carry-over from other donors' samples. The chain links TRBV7-9 to TRBJ2-5; 8 nucleotides match TRBD1. Written as DNA, the CDR3 is TGTGCCAGCAGCTGGGGACAGGTTCAAGAGACCCAGTACTTC. It encodes CASSWGQVQETQYF.